A single sample is the source of the 24 T cell receptor beta chains below, sequenced in a study of blood T cell repertoires in COVID-19 (TCRdb year 2020). The library relied on the immunoSEQ multiplex PCR assay. TCRdb re-hosts the immuneACCESS table, in-frame sequences only. Its copies lack some clones; in the studies checked, an unresolved V gene accounts for under half of them, and the cause for the rest is not known. The sample table shows about 190,000 clones, and less than 85% are seen once. The ten largest clonotypes hold approximately 3% of the sample. The specimen was PBMCs or T cells enriched from blood (not recorded which). Receptors originate from a woman aged 25 to 39 who had recovered from COVID-19.

On this clone itself: The same CDR3 can be traced to other DNA sequences in this sample. The chain recombines TRBV2 with TRBJ1-5, with TRBD1 matching 10 bases. V shed 8 bases and J 1 base; nucleotides not matched to a gene: 14. This CDR3 has 18 residues. CDR1 is SNHLY, CDR2 FYNNEI, per germline. CDR3 nucleotide sequence: TGTGCCAGCGACCACCGGGGACAGGGGTTGGGAAGCAATCAGCCCCAGCATTTT. This gives the protein CASDHRGQGLGSNQPQHF. Complete variable domain (other parts from reference TRBV2 and TRBJ1-5): EPEVTQTPSHQVTQMGQEVILRCVPISNHLYFYWYRQILGQKVEFLVSFYNNEISEKSEIFDDQFSVERPDGSNFTLKIRSTKLEDSAMYFCASDHRGQGLGSNQPQHFGDGTRLSIL.

The rearrangement joins TRBV5-4 to TRBJ2-1; TRBD1 agrees at 12 bases. V was clipped by 6 bases and J by 7 bases; unmatched bases: 11. CDR1 is SGHNT, CDR2 YYREEE, per germline (reference sequence). The CDR3 totals 16 residues. CDR3 sequence: CASKVGGQGARNEQFF. Here the CDR3 DNA reads TGTGCCAGCAAAGTGGGGGGACAGGGGGCGCGGAATGAGCAGTTCTTC.

CDR3 loop: CASSMLARTGELFF. In DNA form, the CDR3 reads TGTGCCAGTAGTATGCTAGCACGCACCGGGGAGCTGTTTTTT. The chain uses TRBV19 and TRBJ2-2, with D possibly TRBD2 on 5 matching bases. This CDR3 has 14 residues. Germline CDR1 and CDR2: LNHDA and SQIVND (reference sequence). With 3 bases removed from V and 4 bases from J, the gap between germline ends came to 9 bases.

The V and J genes are TRBV18 and TRBJ1-2; TRBD1 is a possible D gene (5 bases). V was cut by 3 bases and J by 4 bases, with 9 bases left in between. CDR3 length: 13 residues. Germline values: CDR1 KGHSH, CDR2 LQKENI. DNA of the CDR3: TGTGCCAGCTCACCCGACAGTATCTATGGCTACACCTTC. The encoded protein is CASSPDSIYGYTF.

V gene TRBV19 combines with J gene TRBJ1-1, with D possibly TRBD1 on 5 matching bases. Germline V gives CDR1 LNHDA, CDR2 SQIVND (reference sequence). CDR3 length: 16 amino acids. The ends were cut back, 1 base at V and 0 bases at J, with 12 bases in the middle. Here the CDR3 reads CASSIATDFLNTEAFF. DNA for the CDR3: TGTGCCAGTAGTATAGCGACAGACTTTCTGAACACTGAAGCTTTCTTT.

The rearrangement links TRBV28 to TRBJ2-3; TRBD1 matches 8 bases. The CDR3 totals 15 residues. V shed 3 bases, J shed 5 bases, and the junction held 7 bases outside the gene matches. Germline V gene lookup returns CDR1 MDHEN and CDR2 SYDVKM. This CDR3 is CASSLGDRIGDTQYF. The CDR3 nucleotides are TGTGCCAGCAGTTTGGGGGACAGGATAGGAGATACGCAGTATTTT. Full variable domain (rest looked up from reference TRBV28 and TRBJ2-3): DVKVTQSSRYLVKRTGEKVFLECVQDMDHENMFWYRQDPGLGLRLIYFSYDVKMKEKGDIPEGYSVSREKKERFSLILESASTNQTSMYLCASSLGDRIGDTQYFGPGTRLTVL.

This clone came up once. This chain links TRBV9 with TRBJ2-1, with D unresolved. This CDR3 is built from 14 residues. V lost 3 bases to trimming and J lost 8 bases, with 15 bases between them. Germline CDR1 SGDLS, CDR2 YYNGEE. In nucleotides, the CDR3 is TGTGCCAGCAGCGCCCATATACCCGGAGATGAGCAGTTCTTC. Translation gives CASSAHIPGDEQFF.

The rearrangement links TRBV20-1 to TRBJ1-1, with D hard to call. V lost 1 base and J 8 bases, leaving 8 bases between the germline ends. The CDR3 sequence is 11 residues long. Looked up from germline, CDR1 is DFQATT and CDR2 is SNEGSKA (reference sequence). The CDR3 here is CSARGQREAFF. CDR3 in DNA: TGCAGTGCTAGAGGTCAGCGAGAAGCTTTCTTT.

The gene calls are TRBV9 and TRBJ2-3; D is ambiguous. The CDR3 length is 13 residues. Germline values: CDR1 SGDLS, CDR2 YYNGEE. V was trimmed by 4 bases and J by 5 bases, leaving 11 bases between them. CDR3 amino acids: CASSTLPRDTQYF. The CDR3 coding sequence is TGTGCCAGCAGCACCCTGCCTAGAGATACGCAGTATTTT.

The chain carries TRBV2 and TRBJ1-4; 7 nucleotides align to TRBD1. The CDR3 has 18 amino acids. Trimming took 4 bases from V and 0 from J; bases not matched to a gene: 11. CDR1 and CDR2 from the germline V gene are SNHLY and FYNNEI. Here the CDR3 reads CASSVQPGQLATNEKLFF. In DNA, the CDR3 is TGTGCCAGCAGTGTCCAGCCGGGACAGCTCGCAACTAATGAAAAACTGTTTTTT. Looking up the rest from reference TRBV2 and TRBJ1-4 gives the full variable domain: EPEVTQTPSHQVTQMGQEVILRCVPISNHLYFYWYRQILGQKVEFLVSFYNNEISEKSEIFDDQFSVERPDGSNFTLKIRSTKLEDSAMYFCASSVQPGQLATNEKLFFGSGTQLSVL.

V and J are TRBV6-5 and TRBJ1-4; 10 positions agree with TRBD1. CDR1 and CDR2 from the germline V gene are MNHEY and SVGAGI. The CDR3 contains 16 residues. Trimming took 0 bases from V and 8 from J; bases not matched to a gene: 6. The CDR3 sequence: CASSYSTGQGGEKLFF. The CDR3, as DNA: TGTGCCAGCAGTTACTCGACCGGACAGGGGGGCGAAAAACTGTTTTTT.

This clone was recorded only once. The chain links TRBV28 to TRBJ1-1; D is uncertain. The germline V gene has CDR1 MDHEN and CDR2 SYDVKM. Trimming took off 1 base at V and 5 bases at J, with 8 bases between the two ends. The length of the CDR3 is 13 residues. CDR3 coding DNA: TGTGCCAGCAGTTTATCCGCCGGGACTGAAGCTTTCTTT. Protein sequence: CASSLSAGTEAFF.

This sequence joins TRBV5-8 and TRBJ2-7; no definite D call. Germline V gene sequence: CDR1 SGHTS, CDR2 YDEGEE. The length of the CDR3 is 14 residues. Trimming stripped 4 bases from V and 2 bases from J, with 13 bases between. DNA of the CDR3: TGTGCCAGCAGCCGTGACTTGACTGCCTACGAGCAGTACTTC. Protein: CASSRDLTAYEQYF.

CDR3: CASSERFSGRPYEQYF. The DNA of the CDR3 is TGTGCCAGCAGTGAACGGTTTAGCGGGAGACCCTACGAGCAGTACTTC. V gene TRBV6-1 combines with J gene TRBJ2-7; 9 bases map to TRBD2. V lost 2 bases, J lost 2 bases, and 7 bases stayed unmatched. Germline V gene sequence: CDR1 MNHNS, CDR2 SASEGT. The CDR3 loop spans 16 amino acids.

This rearrangement joins TRBV4-2 to TRBJ2-1, with 9 bases aligning to TRBD2. From germline, CDR1 is LGHNA and CDR2 YNFKEQ. The ends lost 0 bases at V and 7 bases at J; junction bases unmatched: 13. CDR3 length: 18 residues. The CDR3: CASSQEALGGGGPNEQFF. CDR3 bases: TGTGCCAGCAGCCAAGAGGCTCTTGGCGGGGGGGGACCTAATGAGCAGTTCTTC.

This clone turned up a few times. The chain recombines TRBV10-3 with TRBJ2-3, with 9 bases matching TRBD2. From germline, CDR1 is ENHRY and CDR2 SYGVKD. The V gene end was trimmed by 4 bases and the J gene end by 2 bases; junction bases not matched to a gene: 13. The CDR3 is made up of 18 amino acids. CDR3 coding DNA: TGTGCCATCAGTGGACCCGAAACTAGCGGGCCAAACACAGATACGCAGTATTTT. The encoded protein is CAISGPETSGPNTDTQYF.

This clone was seen once. The chain employs TRBV11-2 and TRBJ1-3; 7 bases are shared with TRBD1. Looked up from germline, CDR1 is SGHAT and CDR2 is FQNNGV. Trimming took 0 bases from V and 2 from J; bases not matched to a gene: 4. This CDR3 has 16 residues. DNA of the CDR3: TGTGCCAGCAGCTTAGATCACGGACAGGCTGGAAACACCATATATTTT. Protein product: CASSLDHGQAGNTIYF.

The chain couples TRBV28 to TRBJ2-3; tentative D call: TRBD2 (6 bases). V lost 4 bases and J lost 5, with 13 bases in between. The V gene's germline CDR1 is MDHEN and CDR2 SYDVKM. The CDR3 covers 14 residues. The CDR3 is CASSWRAVIDTQYF. As DNA, the CDR3 is TGTGCCAGCAGTTGGAGGGCCGTAATAGATACGCAGTATTTT.

This clone was recorded once. The genes are TRBV2 and TRBJ2-1; no firm D call. CDR3 size: 11 residues. Trimming removed 7 bases at V and 9 bases at J, with 10 bases between. From germline, CDR1 is SNHLY and CDR2 FYNNEI. The CDR3 sequence: CASNGGTEQFF. CDR3 nucleotides: TGTGCCAGCAATGGCGGAACTGAGCAGTTCTTC.

This clone came up a few times. This sequence joins TRBV6-5 and TRBJ2-1, with D perhaps TRBD2 (5 bases). The germline gives CDR1 MNHEY, CDR2 SVGAGI. This CDR3 spans 13 amino acids. Trimming took 0 bases from V and 7 from J, leaving 7 bases between them. Here the CDR3 DNA reads TGTGCCAGCAGTTACTCGACTACAAATGAGCAGTTCTTC. It specifies CASSYSTTNEQFF.

This clone was detected once. This sequence joins TRBV7-3 and TRBJ1-1, with a weak D call TRBD1 (5 bases). CDR1 SGHTA and CDR2 FQGTGA come from the germline V gene. This CDR3 has 13 amino acids. V gave up 5 bases and J gave up 11 bases, with 18 bases separating them. CDR3: CASSQTGRVGAFF. CDR3 nucleotides: TGTGCCAGCAGCCAAACGGGCAGGGTCGGGGCTTTCTTT.

V and J are TRBV5-8 and TRBJ2-7, with TRBD1 as a possible D gene (5 bases). The length of the CDR3 is 15 residues. The germline V and J ends were trimmed by 0 bases and 2 bases, with 12 bases remaining between them. The germline CDR1 and CDR2 sequences are SGHTS and YDEGEE. This CDR3 is CASSLGSVGAYEQYF. In nucleotides, the CDR3 is TGTGCCAGCAGCTTGGGATCGGTAGGGGCCTACGAGCAGTACTTC.

The chain couples TRBV25-1 to TRBJ1-2; 8 bases align to TRBD1. Germline loops: CDR1 MGHDK, CDR2 SYGVNS. This CDR3 is 14 amino acids long. Trimming cost V 3 bases and J 3 bases; bases outside gene matches: 3. CDR3 protein: CASSDTGGYYGYTF. The CDR3 DNA reads TGTGCCAGCAGTGATACAGGGGGGTACTATGGCTACACCTTC.

V usage is TRBV28 and J usage is TRBJ2-7; 11 bases line up with TRBD2. Trimming at V came to 6 bases and at J to 2 bases, leaving 6 bases not matched to a gene. The CDR3 is 15 amino acids. The V gene's germline CDR1 is MDHEN and CDR2 SYDVKM. The CDR3 here is CASRSGTSGPYEQYF. The CDR3 DNA follows: TGTGCCAGCAGATCAGGGACTAGCGGCCCCTACGAGCAGTACTTC.